One and the same sample provided the 20 T cell receptor beta chains below, sequenced in a study of identical twins. Using its own MiXCR run on the 5' RACE reads, TCRdb lists one record per CDR3 protein. The sample shows around 1.7 million distinct CDR3 sequences, less than 35% of them seen only once. The sequencing sample was made of cord blood. The receptors here all came from a newborn girl in good health.

J is TRBJ2-7 and V is TRBV28; 9 bases map to TRBD1. There are 14 residues in the CDR3. The germline CDR1 and CDR2 sequences are MDHEN and SYDVKM. Trimming cost V 4 bases and J 3 bases; bases outside gene matches: 4. As DNA, the CDR3 is TGTGCCAGCAGTTCACGACAGGGGGACTACGAGCAGTACTTC. It translates to CASSSRQGDYEQYF.

The chain links TRBV28 to TRBJ2-1; 11 bases are a match to TRBD1. Trimming cost V 3 bases and J 4 bases; bases outside gene matches: 5. CDR1 and CDR2 (germline): MDHEN, SYDVKM. CDR3 length equals 16 residues. CDR3 loop: CASSFLDRGPYNEQFF. CDR3 DNA: TGTGCCAGCAGTTTTTTGGACAGGGGGCCTTACAATGAGCAGTTCTTC.

This rearrangement joins TRBV2 to TRBJ1-2; D is undetermined. Germline CDR1 SNHLY, CDR2 FYNNEI. V lost 3 bases, J lost 0 bases, and 20 bases lay in between. The CDR3 loop spans 18 amino acids. Written as DNA, the CDR3 is TGTGCCAGCAGTGATAGCGACCGCCTGCGGGGTTCTAACTATGGCTACACCTTC. Translating gives CASSDSDRLRGSNYGYTF. Combining the CDR3 with reference TRBV2 and TRBJ1-2 gives the whole variable domain EPEVTQTPSHQVTQMGQEVILRCVPISNHLYFYWYRQILGQKVEFLVSFYNNEISEKSEIFDDQFSVERPDGSNFTLKIRSTKLEDSAMYFCASSDSDRLRGSNYGYTFGSGTRLTVV.

This chain uses TRBV12-3 or TRBV12-4 with TRBJ2-1, with 7 bases identical to TRBD2. CDR3 length: 15 amino acids. V lost 4 bases and J lost 9; bases outside the gene matches: 12. This CDR3 reads CASSSGGNAATEQFF. The DNA of the CDR3 is TGTGCCAGCAGTTCCGGGGGGAACGCCGCTACTGAGCAGTTCTTC.

This chain connects TRBV5-1 to TRBJ2-3; D gene unclear. CDR1 is SGHRS and CDR2 is YFSETQ in the germline V gene. The V and J ends lost 2 bases and 2 bases respectively, with 9 bases between them. This CDR3 region has 14 residues. This CDR3 is CASSFIGYTDTQYF. For the CDR3, the DNA is TGCGCCAGCAGCTTTATTGGGTACACAGATACGCAGTATTTT.

This clonotype was counted a single time. J is TRBJ1-6 and V is TRBV27, with TRBD1 as a possible D gene (5 bases). The CDR3 consists of 17 residues. The germline V gene has CDR1 MNHEY and CDR2 SMNVEV (reference sequence). Trimming removed 1 base at V and 4 bases at J, with 14 bases between. The CDR3 DNA is TGTGCCAGCAGTTTATTCGCGGTGGGGGAGTATAATTCACCCCTCCACTTT. It translates to CASSLFAVGEYNSPLHF.

This clonotype was counted many times. V gene TRBV20-1 combines with J gene TRBJ2-1; D ambiguous. The CDR3 is 10 residues long. V lost 6 bases to trimming and J lost 6 bases, with 6 bases between them. CDR1 DFQATT and CDR2 SNEGSKA come from the germline V gene (reference sequence). The CDR3 DNA reads TGCAGTGCCACCGGCAATGAGCAGTTCTTC. Its translation is CSATGNEQFF.

The chain employs TRBV20-1 and TRBJ2-1; D is possibly TRBD1 (5 bases). TRBJ2-7 matches the DNA end more closely, so the J call is doubtful. The CDR3 is 15 residues long. Per the germline V gene, CDR1 is DFQATT and CDR2 is SNEGSKA (reference sequence). The CDR3 here is CSAFPLDIFYNEQYF. In nucleotides, the CDR3 is TGCAGTGCTTTTCCCCTGGACATATTCTACAATGAGCAGTACTTC.

The V and J genes are TRBV2 and TRBJ2-1; a possible D gene is TRBD2 (5 bases). The last part of the DNA fits TRBJ2-7 better; the J call may be wrong. The CDR3 loop spans 11 amino acids. The germline CDR1 and CDR2 sequences are SNHLY and FYNNEI. The CDR3 DNA sequence: TGTGCCAGCACTAGCTACAATGAGCAGTACTTC. This codes for CASTSYNEQYF.

The chain carries TRBV20-1 and TRBJ2-3; D unclear. Germline CDR1 and CDR2: DFQATT and SNEGSKA (reference sequence). The CDR3 consists of 14 residues. Trimming took off 0 bases at V and 4 bases at J, with 11 bases between the two ends. The CDR3 region is CSARDPAGSDTQYF. In nucleotides, the CDR3 is TGCAGTGCTAGAGATCCCGCTGGGTCAGATACGCAGTATTTT.

This clonotype has just a few counts. The V call is TRBV15, the J call TRBJ2-4; 9 positions match TRBD1. The J call may be wrong; the DNA end is better matched by TRBJ2-7. The CDR3 consists of 14 residues. CDR1 and CDR2 from the germline V gene are LNHNV and YYDKDF (reference sequence). This chain's CDR3 is CATSRDSGQGEQYF. CDR3 DNA: TGTGCCACCAGCAGAGATTCGGGACAGGGCGAGCAGTACTTC.

The sample holds a few counts of this clonotype. The chain has TRBV12-3 or TRBV12-4 and TRBJ2-5, with D perhaps matching TRBD2 (6 bases). The ends were cut back, 2 bases at V and 11 bases at J, with 12 bases in the middle. The CDR3 covers 12 residues. CDR3 nucleotides: TGTGCCAGCAGTTTACGAGGCGGGGTGCAGTACTTC. Its protein is CASSLRGGVQYF.

This clonotype was detected many times. The V call is TRBV9, the J call TRBJ2-7; 13 nucleotides match TRBD2. The CDR3 runs to 15 residues. V gave up 3 bases and J gave up 1 base; unmatched junction bases: 1. CDR1 is SGDLS and CDR2 is YYNGEE in the germline V gene. The CDR3 sequence is CASSGGLAGSYEQYF. CDR3 bases: TGTGCCAGCAGCGGGGGACTAGCGGGGTCCTACGAGCAGTACTTC.

This clonotype came up a few times. The rearrangement uses TRBV10-3 and TRBJ2-5; D may be TRBD2 (6 bases). CDR1 is ENHRY and CDR2 is SYGVKD in the germline V gene. This CDR3 has 13 residues. V dropped 1 base and J dropped 4 bases, with 7 bases sitting between them. CDR3 in amino acids: CAISELGGETQYF. The CDR3 DNA reads TGTGCCATCAGTGAGTTGGGAGGAGAGACCCAGTACTTC.

V and J are TRBV9 and TRBJ2-7; TRBD2 might be the D (6 bases). The CDR3 runs 13 residues. The germline V gene encodes CDR1 SGDLS and CDR2 YYNGEE. Trimming left V 4 bases short and J 7 bases short, with 15 bases between. The chain's CDR3 is CASSPGGKYEQYF. In DNA, the CDR3 is TGTGCCAGCAGCCCTGGGGGGAAATATGAGCAGTACTTC.

This chain uses TRBV20-1 with TRBJ2-3, with D perhaps TRBD1 or TRBD2 (5 bases each). V gave up 6 bases and J gave up 4 bases, with 14 bases separating them. This CDR3 has 13 amino acids. In germline, CDR1 is DFQATT, CDR2 SNEGSKA (reference sequence). CDR3 sequence (DNA): TGCAGTGCGAGGGACCCGGACGCAGATACGCAGTATTTT. This gives the protein CSARDPDADTQYF.

The chain is built from TRBV3-1 and TRBJ2-1; a weak D match, TRBD2 (5 bases). Trimming left V 2 bases short and J 14 bases short, with 13 bases between. The CDR3 contains 12 residues. Germline CDR1 LGHDT, CDR2 YNNKEL (reference sequence). The CDR3 sequence is CASSQSTNYKFF. The CDR3 DNA follows: TGTGCCAGCAGCCAATCGACTAATTACAAGTTCTTC.

The V call is TRBV20-1, the J call TRBJ2-3; 9 bases fit TRBD2. V lost 3 bases and J lost 4; bases outside the gene matches: 5. CDR1 is DFQATT, CDR2 SNEGSKA, per germline (reference sequence). CDR3 length equals 14 residues. The CDR3 coding sequence is TGCAGTGCTAGGGCTAGCGGGACCCCAGATACGCAGTATTTT. Translation: CSARASGTPDTQYF.

The gene calls are TRBV28 and TRBJ2-2; either TRBD1 or TRBD2 may supply D (5 bases each). The CDR3 loop spans 15 amino acids. The V gene's germline CDR1 is MDHEN and CDR2 SYDVKM. The ends were cut back, 4 bases at V and 2 bases at J, with 11 bases in the middle. The CDR3 region is CASSSGRFNTGELFF. In DNA form, the CDR3 reads TGTGCCAGCAGTTCGGGACGTTTTAACACCGGGGAGCTGTTTTTT.

This clonotype was picked up a small number of times. V usage is TRBV10-3 and J usage is TRBJ2-2; D gene uncertain. CDR3 length: 13 residues. V gave up 1 base and J gave up 5 bases, with 5 bases separating them. The germline gives CDR1 ENHRY, CDR2 SYGVKD. CDR3 in DNA: TGTGCCATCAGTGAGTGGGATACCGGGGAGCTGTTTTTT. Encoded protein: CAISEWDTGELFF.